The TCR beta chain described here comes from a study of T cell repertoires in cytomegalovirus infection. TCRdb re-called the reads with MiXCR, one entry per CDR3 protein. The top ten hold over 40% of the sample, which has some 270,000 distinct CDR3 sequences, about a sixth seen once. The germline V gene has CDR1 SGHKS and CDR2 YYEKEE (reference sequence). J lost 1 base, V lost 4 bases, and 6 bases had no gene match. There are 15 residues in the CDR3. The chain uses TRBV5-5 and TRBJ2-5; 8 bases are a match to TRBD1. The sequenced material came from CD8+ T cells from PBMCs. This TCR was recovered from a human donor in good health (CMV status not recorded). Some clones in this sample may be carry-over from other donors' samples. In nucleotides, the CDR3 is TGTGCCAGCAGCCCCGGCGGGACAGGCCAAGAGACCCAGTACTTC. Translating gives CASSPGGTGQETQYF.